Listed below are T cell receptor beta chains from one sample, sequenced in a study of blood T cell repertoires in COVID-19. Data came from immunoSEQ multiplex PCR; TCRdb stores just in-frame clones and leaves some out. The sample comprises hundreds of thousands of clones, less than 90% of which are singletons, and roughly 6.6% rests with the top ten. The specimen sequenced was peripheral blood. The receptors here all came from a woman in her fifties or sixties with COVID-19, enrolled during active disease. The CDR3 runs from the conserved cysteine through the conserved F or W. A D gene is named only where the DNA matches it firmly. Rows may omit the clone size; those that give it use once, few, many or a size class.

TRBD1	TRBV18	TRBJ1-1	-	CASSPPRDRNTEAFF	TGTGCCAGCTCACCCCCCCGGGACAGGAACACTGAAGCTTTCTTT
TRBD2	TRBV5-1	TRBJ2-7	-	CASSLDGGGVPREQYF	TGCGCCAGCAGCTTGGACGGCGGGGGGGTGCCCCGGGAGCAGTACTTC
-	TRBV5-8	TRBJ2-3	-	CASSLKGAPADTQYF	TGTGCCAGCAGCTTGAAAGGGGCTCCCGCCGATACGCAGTATTTT
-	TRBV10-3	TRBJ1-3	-	CAISPHLSSGNTIYF	TGTGCCATCAGTCCTCACTTGAGCTCTGGAAACACCATATATTTT
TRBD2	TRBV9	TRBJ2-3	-	CASSVDGRPSGDTQYF	TGTGCCAGCAGTGTCGACGGGAGGCCTTCGGGAGATACGCAGTATTTT
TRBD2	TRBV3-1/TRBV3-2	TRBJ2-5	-	CASSQGTSGGRYQETQYF	TGTGCCAGCAGCCAAGGGACTAGCGGGGGACGGTACCAAGAGACCCAGTACTTC
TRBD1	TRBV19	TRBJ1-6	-	CASSAAGGFYNSPLHF	TGTGCCAGTAGTGCGGCAGGGGGCTTCTATAATTCACCCCTCCACTTT
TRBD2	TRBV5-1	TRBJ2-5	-	CASSLGQRLAGEETQYF	TGCGCCAGCAGCTTGGGCCAAAGATTAGCGGGGGAAGAGACCCAGTACTTC
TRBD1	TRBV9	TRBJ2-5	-	CASSLDRGLEETQYF	TGTGCCAGCAGCCTAGACAGGGGGCTCGAAGAGACCCAGTACTTC
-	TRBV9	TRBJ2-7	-	CASSPSDYNEQYF	TGTGCCAGCAGCCCCTCCGACTACAACGAGCAGTACTTC
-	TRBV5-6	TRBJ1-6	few	CASSPRVLYNSPLHF	TGTGCCAGCAGTCCCAGGGTACTCTATAATTCACCCCTCCACTTT
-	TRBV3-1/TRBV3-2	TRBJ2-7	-	CASSPWERSSYEQYF	TGTGCCAGCAGCCCCTGGGAGCGGAGCTCCTACGAGCAGTACTTC
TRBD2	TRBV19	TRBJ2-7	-	CASSSAGALYEQYF	TGTGCCAGTAGTTCAGCGGGGGCCCTATACGAGCAGTACTTC
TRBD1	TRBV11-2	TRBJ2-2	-	CASSQQGATGELFF	TGTGCCAGCAGCCAACAGGGGGCAACCGGGGAGCTGTTTTTT
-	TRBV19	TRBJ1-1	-	CASSIEEGRDTEAFF	TGTGCCAGTAGTATAGAAGAAGGACGGGATACTGAAGCTTTCTTT
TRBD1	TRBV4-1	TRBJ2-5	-	CASSQERGLQGETQYF	TGCGCCAGCAGCCAAGAGAGGGGGCTCCAGGGAGAGACCCAGTACTTC
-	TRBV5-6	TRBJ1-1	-	CASSLGLGGTEAFF	TGTGCCAGCAGCTTGGGGCTGGGGGGAACTGAAGCTTTCTTT
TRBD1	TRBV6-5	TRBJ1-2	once	CASRGQVLYGYTF	TGTGCCAGCCGCGGACAGGTCCTCTATGGCTACACCTTC
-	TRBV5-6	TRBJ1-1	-	CASSLRGSLMNTEAFF	TGTGCCAGCAGCTTGCGGGGGTCCCTCATGAACACTGAAGCTTTCTTT
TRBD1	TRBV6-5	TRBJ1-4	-	CASRLQGANEKLFF	TGTGCCAGCAGATTACAGGGGGCTAATGAAAAACTGTTTTTT
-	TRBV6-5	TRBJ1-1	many	CASSLAGSTTEAFF	TGTGCCAGCAGTTTGGCAGGGTCGACCACTGAAGCTTTCTTT
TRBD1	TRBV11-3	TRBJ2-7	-	CASSLEQGAFDNEQYF	TGTGCCAGCAGCTTAGAACAGGGGGCATTTGACAACGAGCAGTACTTC
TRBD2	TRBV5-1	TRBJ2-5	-	CASSLKGGGGGQETQYF	TGCGCCAGCAGCTTGAAAGGCGGGGGTGGTGGCCAAGAGACCCAGTACTTC
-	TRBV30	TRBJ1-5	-	CAWSYGGNQPQHF	TGTGCCTGGAGTTACGGTGGCAATCAGCCCCAGCATTTT
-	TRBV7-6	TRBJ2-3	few	CASSSGELDTDTQYF	TGTGCCAGCAGCTCGGGGGAGCTAGACACAGATACGCAGTATTTT
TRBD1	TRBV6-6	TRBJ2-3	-	CASKRTGMTTDTQYF	TGTGCCAGCAAGCGGACAGGGATGACCACAGATACGCAGTATTTT
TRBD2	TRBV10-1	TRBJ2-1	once	CASSDGLAFFDEQFF	TGCGCCAGCAGTGATGGACTAGCGTTCTTTGATGAGCAGTTCTTC
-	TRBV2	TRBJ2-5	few	CASSERGGGPRAQYF	TGTGCCAGCAGTGAAAGGGGAGGGGGACCCCGGGCCCAGTACTTC
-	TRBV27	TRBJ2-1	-	CASSLGPTYNEQFF	TGTGCCAGCAGTTTGGGGCCAACCTACAATGAGCAGTTCTTC
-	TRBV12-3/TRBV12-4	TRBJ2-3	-	CASSLRGDTQYF	TGTGCCAGCAGTTTGAGGGGGGATACGCAGTATTTT
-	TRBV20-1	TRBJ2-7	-	CSARDSDEQYF	TGCAGTGCTAGAGATTCAGACGAGCAGTACTTC
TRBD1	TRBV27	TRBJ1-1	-	CASRLGTGVAFF	TGTGCCAGCAGGCTCGGGACAGGGGTAGCTTTCTTT
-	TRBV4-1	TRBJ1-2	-	CASSLPLGRPYGYTF	TGCGCCAGCAGCCTGCCCCTTGGCAGGCCCTATGGCTACACCTTC
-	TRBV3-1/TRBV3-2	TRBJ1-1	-	CASSPRGLNTEAFF	TGTGCCAGCAGCCCCAGGGGCCTGAACACTGAAGCTTTCTTT
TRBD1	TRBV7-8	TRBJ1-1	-	CASSLFGRTGGAFF	TGTGCCAGCAGCTTATTTGGCCGGACAGGGGGGGCTTTCTTT
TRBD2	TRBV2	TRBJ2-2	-	CASRGPLYLAGESGNTGELFF	TGTGCCAGCAGGGGGCCACTATACTTAGCGGGGGAGTCCGGAAACACCGGGGAGCTGTTTTTT
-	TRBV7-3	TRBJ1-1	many	CASSRQDRDTEAFF	TGTGCCAGCAGCCGACAGGACCGGGACACTGAAGCTTTCTTT
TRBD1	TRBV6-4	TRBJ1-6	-	CASSATGFYYNSPLHF	TGTGCCAGCAGTGCGACAGGGTTTTACTATAATTCACCCCTCCACTTT
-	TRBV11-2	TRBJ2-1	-	CASSLAVFNEQFF	TGTGCCAGCAGCTTAGCAGTGTTCAATGAGCAGTTCTTC
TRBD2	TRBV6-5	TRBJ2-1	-	CASSYASGPYNEQFF	TGTGCCAGCAGTTACGCTAGCGGACCCTACAATGAGCAGTTCTTC
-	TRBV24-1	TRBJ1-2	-	CATSDFARRIYGYTF	TGTGCCACCAGTGATTTCGCCCGCAGGATCTATGGCTACACCTTC
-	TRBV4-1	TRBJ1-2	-	CASSQDRSRSYTF	TGCGCCAGCAGCCAAGACCGGTCTAGAAGCTACACCTTC
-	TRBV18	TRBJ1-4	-	CASSPIKAGEKLFF	TGTGCCAGCTCACCAATTAAGGCGGGGGAAAAACTGTTTTTT
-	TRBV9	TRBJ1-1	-	CASSTGGMRTEAFF	TGTGCCAGCAGCACCGGGGGGATGAGGACTGAAGCTTTCTTT
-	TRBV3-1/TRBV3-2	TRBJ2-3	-	CASSQPPRADTQYF	TGTGCCAGCAGCCAACCCCCTAGAGCAGATACGCAGTATTTT
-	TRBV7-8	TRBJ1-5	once	CASSAYRVVGNQPQHF	TGTGCCAGCAGCGCGTACAGGGTGGTAGGCAATCAGCCCCAGCATTTT
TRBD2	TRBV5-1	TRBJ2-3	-	CASSLAGGAADTQYF	TGCGCCAGCAGCTTGGCCGGGGGGGCCGCAGATACGCAGTATTTT
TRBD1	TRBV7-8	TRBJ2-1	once	CASSPRDRVFDEQFF	TGTGCCAGCAGCCCCCGGGACAGGGTGTTCGATGAGCAGTTCTTC
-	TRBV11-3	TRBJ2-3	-	CASSLGVGSAGSQYF	TGTGCCAGCAGCTTAGGGGTCGGGTCCGCCGGATCGCAGTATTTT
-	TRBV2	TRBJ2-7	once	CASAPITYEQYF	TGTGCCAGCGCGCCAATTACCTACGAGCAGTACTTC
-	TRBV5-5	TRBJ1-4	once	CASSLDPGHGEKLFF	TGTGCCAGCAGCTTGGACCCCGGACACGGAGAAAAACTGTTTTTT
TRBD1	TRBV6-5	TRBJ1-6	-	CASNYGTGYSPLHF	TGTGCCAGCAATTACGGGACAGGGTACTCACCCCTCCACTTT
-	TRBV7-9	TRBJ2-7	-	CASSLNPMGQGWYEQYF	TGTGCCAGCAGCTTAAACCCTATGGGGCAGGGGTGGTACGAGCAGTACTTC
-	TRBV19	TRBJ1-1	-	CASRRQELNTEAFF	TGTGCCAGTAGAAGACAGGAGCTGAACACTGAAGCTTTCTTT